The TCR beta chain under discussion was sequenced for a study of cytomegalovirus exposure and HLA in healthy donors. General study findings and limits: Of the V segments, some could not be distinguished, including TRBV6-2 and TRBV6-3, and were excluded. TCR association rates varied by HLA locus in a later analysis, with DRB1 highest and HLA-C lowest.

A word on this clone: Its antigen is undetermined.

PCR was performed using 60 Vbeta and 13 Jbeta primers. Some clones are missing from TCRdb's copy, which holds only in-frame ones; the method was immunoSEQ multiplex PCR. This listing includes roughly 200,000 clones. CDR1 LNHDA and CDR2 SQIVND come from the germline V gene (reference sequence). V lost 3 bases and J lost 4; bases outside the gene matches: 8. The CDR3 has 18 residues. Nominally healthy donors provided the samples, though records likely missed some immune exposures. The source material was PBMCs. The chain is built from TRBV19 and TRBJ2-1; 14 bases fit TRBD2. This clonotype was obtained from a girl aged 2-15 years in good health and CMV-seropositive. The CDR3 protein is CASSIGTSGSPWYNEQFF. For the CDR3, the DNA is TGTGCCAGTAGTATCGGGACTAGCGGGAGTCCGTGGTACAATGAGCAGTTCTTC.